These 13 T cell receptor beta chains were all obtained from the same sample, sequenced in a study of response to subunit inactivated influenza vaccine. TCRdb re-analysed the RT-PCR reads in MiXCR, keeping a single row per CDR3 protein. The sample contains fewer than 650,000 distinct CDR3 sequences, roughly 13% of which appear only once. Source: PBMCs from blood, taken more than 35 days after vaccination. The receptors here all came from a man over 45 who received an inactivated influenza vaccine.

The gene calls are TRBV2 and TRBJ1-5; 8 nucleotides match TRBD1. CDR3 length: 14 residues. The trim removed 5 bases at V and 7 bases at J, leaving 7 bases unmatched. CDR1 is SNHLY, CDR2 FYNNEI, per germline. CDR3 protein: CASSIDRGRQPQHF. The CDR3 coding sequence is TGTGCCAGCAGTATTGACAGGGGTCGACAGCCCCAGCATTTT.

This clonotype was picked up a small number of times. The genes are TRBV20-1 and TRBJ2-7, with 12 bases matching TRBD2. CDR1 is DFQATT, CDR2 SNEGSKA, per germline (reference sequence). J gave up 4 bases and V 0 bases, and 16 bases lay outside the gene matches. The CDR3 has 19 residues. The CDR3 coding sequence is TGCAGTGCTAGAGATTGGGGCGCCCGGACTAGCGGGGTGTGGTACGAGCAGTACTTC. It encodes CSARDWGARTSGVWYEQYF.

This clonotype was observed a few times. The chain has TRBV6-2 or TRBV6-3 and TRBJ2-7; D is ambiguous. Looked up from germline, CDR1 is MNHEY and CDR2 is SVGEGT. The CDR3 sequence is 13 residues long. Trimming shortened V by 6 bases and J by 6 bases, and 15 bases separated the two germline ends. CDR3 amino acids: CASSRGRVGEQYF. The CDR3 region has the DNA TGTGCCAGCAGCCGCGGACGGGTAGGCGAGCAGTACTTC.

The chain uses TRBV20-1 and TRBJ2-4; D unclear. CDR1 and CDR2 (germline): DFQATT, SNEGSKA (reference sequence). The length of the CDR3 is 14 residues. V lost 6 bases to trimming and J lost 5 bases, with 17 bases between them. The CDR3: CSAPLGLFQNIQYF. DNA for the CDR3: TGCAGTGCACCGTTGGGGTTATTTCAAAACATTCAGTACTTC.

The V call is TRBV6-5, the J call TRBJ2-1, with a weak D call TRBD2 (6 bases). The CDR3 loop spans 14 amino acids. Deletions cut 2 bases from V and 8 bases from J, with 13 bases between. Germline V lookup: CDR1 MNHEY, CDR2 SVGAGI. The CDR3 coding sequence is TGTGCCAGCAGTTACGGGCGGGGTGGGCATGAGCAGTTCTTC. Its protein product is CASSYGRGGHEQFF.

This clonotype was detected only a few times. CDR3 sequence (DNA): TGTGCCAGCAGCTTGGGGGACCACATGAACACTGAAGCTTTCTTT. Its protein product is CASSLGDHMNTEAFF. This chain connects TRBV5-5 to TRBJ1-1, with D possibly matching TRBD1 (5 bases). The V end was cut by 0 bases, the J end by 0 bases, with 9 bases between. The germline V gene has CDR1 SGHKS and CDR2 YYEKEE (reference sequence). The CDR3 covers 15 residues.

The V gene is TRBV5-1, the J gene TRBJ2-7; D ambiguous. In germline, CDR1 is SGHRS, CDR2 YFSETQ. V dropped 0 bases and J dropped 3 bases, with 10 bases sitting between them. The CDR3 is 14 amino acids. The DNA for the CDR3 is TGCGCCAGCAGCTTGGCCCCCGACGGCTACGAGCAGTACTTC. This sequence encodes CASSLAPDGYEQYF.

There are a few counts of this clonotype. The chain is built from TRBV19 and TRBJ2-2; D is ambiguous. CDR1 is LNHDA, CDR2 SQIVND, per germline (reference sequence). Trimming left V 5 bases short and J 10 bases short, with 14 bases between. The CDR3 consists of 13 residues. The CDR3: CASSDTNHQELFF. The DNA for the CDR3 is TGTGCCAGTAGTGATACCAACCACCAGGAGCTGTTTTTT.

This clonotype was seen a few times. The chain employs TRBV27 and TRBJ2-1, with TRBD1 identical over 7 bases. The trim removed 5 bases at V and 2 bases at J, leaving 6 bases unmatched. Germline values: CDR1 MNHEY, CDR2 SMNVEV (reference sequence). There are 15 residues in the CDR3. Here the CDR3 DNA reads TGTGCCAGCAGTCCCCGGGACAGCCCCTACAATGAGCAGTTCTTC. Protein product: CASSPRDSPYNEQFF.

There are many counts of this clonotype. This chain joins TRBV5-5 and TRBJ2-5; 8 bases align to TRBD1. The junction had 8 bases not matched to a gene; V was cut back by 3 bases and J by 4 bases. The V gene's germline CDR1 is SGHKS and CDR2 YYEKEE (reference sequence). This CDR3 has 15 amino acids. The CDR3 here is CASSSHGQGLETQYF. CDR3 bases: TGTGCCAGCAGCTCCCACGGACAGGGACTAGAGACCCAGTACTTC.

The rearrangement uses TRBV7-9 and TRBJ2-1; 7 bases match TRBD2. V shed 7 bases and J 7 bases; nucleotides not matched to a gene: 13. This CDR3 spans 15 amino acids. Germline CDR1 and CDR2: SEHNR and FQNEAQ (reference sequence). The CDR3 sequence: CASTPTRGSGNEQFF. CDR3 DNA: TGTGCCAGCACTCCAACGCGGGGGTCGGGGAATGAGCAGTTCTTC.

This clonotype was seen a few times. The rearrangement uses TRBV4-1 and TRBJ1-1; D unclear. CDR1 MGHRA and CDR2 YSYEKL come from the germline V gene. Trimming shortened V by 1 base and J by 8 bases, and 23 bases separated the two germline ends. CDR3 length equals 17 residues. The CDR3 reads CASSQGSWAGPASEAFF. Written as DNA, the CDR3 is TGCGCCAGCAGCCAAGGAAGTTGGGCAGGCCCCGCGTCAGAAGCTTTCTTT.

For this clonotype: A read error may produce the germline difference seen at one junction end. The genes are TRBV5-1 and TRBJ2-1, with TRBD1 as a possible D gene (6 bases). The germline V gene has CDR1 SGHRS and CDR2 YFSETQ. The CDR3 contains 16 residues. The CDR3 sequence is CASSAGTLKENKEQFF. The CDR3 coding sequence is TGCGCCAGCAGCGCCGGGACACTAAAAGAGAACAAAGAGCAGTTCTTC.